This T cell receptor beta chain came from a study of shared clonotypes between healthy human individuals. The CDR3 consists of 14 residues. Germline V gene sequence: CDR1 SGHTS, CDR2 YDEGEE. V was clipped by 2 bases and J by 1 base; unmatched bases: 2. Using immunoSEQ multiplex PCR, the repertoire was profiled, and TCRdb retains in-frame clones only, with some absent. The sample holds more than 1,200,000 clones; about 98.5% are singletons and the top ten take about 0.35%. This clonotype originated in a man aged 25 to 40 in good health. What was sequenced was naive CD4+ T cells sorted from blood. Subset in this sample: CD45RA+ positively selected. The rearrangement uses TRBV5-8 and TRBJ1-1; 7 nucleotides align to TRBD1. This CDR3 reads CASSFQGGNTEAFF. In DNA form, the CDR3 reads TGTGCCAGCAGCTTTCAGGGGGGGAACACTGAAGCTTTCTTT.